The T cell receptor (beta chain) described here comes from a study of graft-versus-host responses after intestinal transplantation. In the study overall: All of the recipients had induction that used anti-thymocyte globulin, then tacrolimus and steroids for approximately 3 years.

Study-level results: Early post-transplant falls in HvG clones accompanied the peak levels of circulating GvH clones.

By frequency in the sample, this clone is medium-sized. The V gene's germline CDR1 is SNHLY and CDR2 FYNNEI. The CDR3 totals 14 residues. Trimming left V 4 bases short and J 4 bases short, with 11 bases between. Data came from immunoSEQ multiplex PCR; TCRdb stores just in-frame clones and leaves some out. The sample includes roughly 18,000 clones, 35% to 45% of them seen just once. This sequence originates from a human patient who received an intestinal transplant. Sequenced here: alloreactive CD4+ T cells from a mixed lymphocyte reaction culture, sampled before intestinal transplant. Regarding subset: CFSE-low proliferating T cells sorted from roughly six-day pre-transplant mixed lymphocyte reaction (GvH or HvG direction). V and J are TRBV2 and TRBJ1-3; D remains ambiguous. The CDR3 loop reads CASSGAGFGNTIYF. The CDR3 bases are TGTGCCAGCAGTGGCGCGGGATTCGGAAACACCATATATTTT.